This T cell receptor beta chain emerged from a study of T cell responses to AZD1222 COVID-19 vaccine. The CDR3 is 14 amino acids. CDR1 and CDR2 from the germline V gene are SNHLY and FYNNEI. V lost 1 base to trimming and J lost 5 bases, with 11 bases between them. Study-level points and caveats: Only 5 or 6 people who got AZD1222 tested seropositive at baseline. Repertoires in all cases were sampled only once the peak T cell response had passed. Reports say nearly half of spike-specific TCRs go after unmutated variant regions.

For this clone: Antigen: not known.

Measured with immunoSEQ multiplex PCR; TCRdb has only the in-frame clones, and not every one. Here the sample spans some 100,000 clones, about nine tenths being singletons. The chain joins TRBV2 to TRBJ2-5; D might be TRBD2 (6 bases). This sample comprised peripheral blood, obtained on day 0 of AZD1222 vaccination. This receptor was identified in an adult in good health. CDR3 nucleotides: TGTGCCAGCAGTGAAGGAGGGGCGGGGGAGACCCAGTACTTC. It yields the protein CASSEGGAGETQYF.